This T cell receptor (beta chain) was observed in a study of blood T cell repertoires in COVID-19. Study-wide context: COVID-19 samples, acute and convalescent, were from the United States, Italy and Spain. PBMCs, B-cell-depleted T cells, or T cells were the source of the cDNA or gDNA that made up the material.

Per the original data handling: Reference gene primer amplification yielded estimated nucleated cell counts. The table came from immunoSEQ multiplex PCR; TCRdb's copy has only in-frame clones and leaves some out. V, J and clone size are taken as reported in that table, and D and trimming were inferred from the DNA itself. The sample carries 120,000 to 150,000 clones, around three quarters recorded once. Sequencing was carried out using peripheral blood. The TCR was taken from a man aged 45 to 65 with acute or convalescent COVID-19.

The CDR3 DNA reads TGTGCCAGCAGCGGGGGCTTGGGAACAGATACGCAGTATTTT. Translating gives CASSGGLGTDTQYF. This chain joins TRBV6-2 or TRBV6-3 and TRBJ2-3; D possibly uses TRBD1 or TRBD2 (6 bases each). Germline CDR1 is MNHEY and CDR2 is SVGEGT. The V gene lost 6 bases and the J gene lost 3 bases, with 13 bases spanning the gap. This CDR3 is 14 amino acids long.